This T cell receptor beta chain was obtained from a study of response to subunit inactivated influenza vaccine. V shed 4 bases, J shed 4 bases, and the junction held 4 bases outside the gene matches. The CDR3 loop spans 14 amino acids. From germline, CDR1 is DFQATT and CDR2 SNEGSKA (reference sequence). This clonotype was detected ten times or more. TCRdb re-derived calls from the RT-PCR reads in MiXCR, one entry per CDR3 protein. The sample lists some 550,000 distinct CDR3 sequences; under 25% were seen once. This same sample was also taken into another study, of T cells expressing NK-cell markers. As reported in that work: What made the TCR beta cDNA was 5'RACE template switching with UMIs.

This receptor was identified in a man aged 50-59 years who received an inactivated influenza vaccine. The sequencing used CD4+ T cells sorted from PBMCs, collected roughly 12 days after vaccination. The genes are TRBV20-1 and TRBJ2-7; TRBD2 agrees at 13 bases. The CDR3 DNA is TGCAGTGCTACCCAGACTAGCGGGAGGTACGAGCAGTACTTC. Amino acids: CSATQTSGRYEQYF.